This TCR beta chain originates from a study of regulatory T cells in long-lasting Graves disease. The overall study: Over 5 years of antithyroid drugs with positive TSH receptor antibodies was taken to mean persistent Graves' disease.

Comment on this clonotype: The target antigen is unknown.

Whole-study findings and limits: The work looked only at peripheral blood and did not look at thyroid tissue.

Assembly of TCR beta libraries relied on iRepertoire HTBI primers together with Arm-PCR of CDR3 regions. TCRdb itself ran the multiplex PCR reads through MiXCR, one entry per CDR3 protein. The sample lists roughly 490,000 distinct CDR3 sequences; about 20% were seen once. Noted time point: persistent/refractory GD, antithyroid drugs over 5 years with positive TRAb. The authors made the TCR library using RNA they extracted from PBMCs. Peripheral blood, at roughly 10 milliliters, went into EDTA tubes. This sequence originates from a female donor with Graves disease. The sample in question was peripheral blood mononuclear cells (PBMCs), obtained when the disease was refractory, from a patient treated with antithyroid drugs.

The CDR3 region has the DNA TGTGCCAGCAGCCATTTCACCATCGACAGGGACGATGGCTACACCTTC. Its translation is CASSHFTIDRDDGYTF. The chain is built from TRBV3-1 and TRBJ1-2; 7 bases are a match to TRBD1. The CDR3 length is 16 residues. CDR1 and CDR2 (germline): LGHDT, YNNKEL (reference sequence). Trimming at V came to 3 bases and at J to 6 bases, leaving 13 bases not matched to a gene.